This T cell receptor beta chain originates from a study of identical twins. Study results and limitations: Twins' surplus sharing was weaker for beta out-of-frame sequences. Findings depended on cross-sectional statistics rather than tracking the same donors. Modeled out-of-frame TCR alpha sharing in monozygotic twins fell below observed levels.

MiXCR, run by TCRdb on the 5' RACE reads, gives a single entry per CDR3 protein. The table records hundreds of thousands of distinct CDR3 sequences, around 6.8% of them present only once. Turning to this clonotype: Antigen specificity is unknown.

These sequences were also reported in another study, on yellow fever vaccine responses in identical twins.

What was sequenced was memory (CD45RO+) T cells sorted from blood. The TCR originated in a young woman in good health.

The CDR3 sequence: CASSYLTRRGHEQYF. The CDR3 nucleotides read TGTGCCAGCAGTTACCTAACAAGACGGGGACACGAGCAGTACTTC. The chain couples TRBV6-5 to TRBJ2-7; either TRBD1 or TRBD2 may fit D (5 bases each). Trimming removed 2 bases at V and 5 bases at J, with 16 bases between. Germline-derived CDR1 and CDR2 are MNHEY and SVGAGI. The CDR3 sequence is 15 residues long.